This TCR beta chain was captured in a study of blood T cell dynamics during melanoma immunotherapy. The protocol was immunoSEQ multiplex PCR, while the TCRdb copy is restricted to in-frame clones and leaves out a portion. This table holds roughly 11,000 clones, over 80% found once. Study conclusions and caveats: Whether repertoire-driving clones were melanoma-specific could not be determined. PBMC repertoires of eventual disease-control patients split at W3 into clonality or diversity gains.

Worth noting for this clone: Its antigen is not known.

The CDR3 runs to 15 residues. Between the trimmed V and J ends, which lost 3 bases and 4 bases, there was a span of 17 bases. Germline V lookup: CDR1 SGHKS, CDR2 YYEKEE (reference sequence). Time point meaning: pre-treatment baseline. One draw preceded checkpoint blockade; another followed its first cycle at week 3. Patients with prior systemic cancer treatment, concomitant immunosuppressants, or other active malignancies were excluded. J is TRBJ2-7 and V is TRBV5-5; D is possibly TRBD1 (5 bases). This TCR was sampled from a human donor with melanoma. Sequenced material: blood, taken from a patient treated with checkpoint blockade. As DNA, the CDR3 is TGTGCCAGCAGCTCCCCTTCTCAGGGAATTTACGAGCAGTACTTC. Protein product: CASSSPSQGIYEQYF.